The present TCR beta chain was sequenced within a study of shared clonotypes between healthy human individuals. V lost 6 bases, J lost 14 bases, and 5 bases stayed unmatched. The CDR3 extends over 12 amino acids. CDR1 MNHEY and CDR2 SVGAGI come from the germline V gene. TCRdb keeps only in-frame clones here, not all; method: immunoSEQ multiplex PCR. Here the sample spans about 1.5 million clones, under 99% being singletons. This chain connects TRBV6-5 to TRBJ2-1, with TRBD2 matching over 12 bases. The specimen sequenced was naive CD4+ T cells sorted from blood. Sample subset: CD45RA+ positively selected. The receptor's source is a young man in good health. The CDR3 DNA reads TGTGCCAGCAGAAGGACTAGCGGGACAGAGTTCTTC. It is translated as CASRRTSGTEFF.